The 15 T cell receptor beta chains below come from one sample, sequenced in a study of ipilimumab plus nivolumab after autologous stem cell transplantation. TCRdb keeps only in-frame clones here, not all; method: immunoSEQ multiplex PCR. The sample consists of 9,000 to 15,000 clones, 70% to 80% of them appearing once. Sequencing used PBMCs, obtained in a trial of ipilimumab plus nivolumab as post-transplant consolidation. The receptors derive from a male donor with multiple myeloma.

This clone occurred a few times. Other nucleotide sequences in the sample specify the same CDR3. The chain carries TRBV20-1 and TRBJ1-2; the D gene is possibly TRBD1 (5 bases). This CDR3 has 11 residues. CDR1 is DFQATT and CDR2 is SNEGSKA in the germline V gene (reference sequence). V was trimmed by 4 bases and J by 7 bases, leaving 10 bases between them. The CDR3 here is CSATTRGGYTF. The CDR3 DNA sequence: TGCAGTGCTACCACTAGGGGTGGCTACACCTTC.

This clone came up once. The rearrangement links TRBV5-6 to TRBJ2-1; TRBD2 agrees at 15 bases. The CDR3 consists of 18 residues. Germline CDR1 is SGHDT and CDR2 is YYEEEE. With 2 bases clipped from V and 8 bases from J, the junction kept 11 bases outside the gene matches. CDR3 sequence: CASSLWTSGGARRYEQFF. For the CDR3, the DNA is TGTGCCAGCAGCTTATGGACTAGCGGGGGGGCCAGGAGGTATGAGCAGTTCTTC.

The genes are TRBV6-5 and TRBJ2-7; the D gene could be TRBD1 or TRBD2 (5 bases each). Per germline, CDR1 MNHEY and CDR2 SVGAGI. This CDR3 has 13 amino acids. The V gene lost 6 bases and the J gene lost 0 bases, with 9 bases spanning the gap. DNA for the CDR3: TGTGCCAGCAGCCGGGACCGCTCCTACGAGCAGTACTTC. Residues: CASSRDRSYEQYF.

This chain connects TRBV14 to TRBJ2-7; possibly TRBD1 for D (6 bases). The CDR3 totals 12 residues. The V end was cut by 5 bases, the J end by 6 bases, with 11 bases between. CDR1 and CDR2 (germline): SGHDN, FVKESK. The CDR3 DNA reads TGTGCCAGCAGCGGATACAGGGCCGAGCAGTACTTC. It is translated as CASSGYRAEQYF.

This clone has just one count. This chain connects TRBV7-6 to TRBJ2-4; D tentatively reads TRBD1 or TRBD2 (5 bases each). Germline values: CDR1 SGHVS, CDR2 FNYEAQ. V lost 4 bases to trimming and J lost 0 bases, with 25 bases between them. The CDR3 runs 20 residues. The CDR3 loop is CASSSAAAGTANLAKNIQYF. The CDR3, as DNA: TGTGCCAGCAGCTCCGCCGCCGCCGGGACGGCAAATCTAGCCAAAAACATTCAGTACTTC. Full variable domain (missing parts from reference TRBV7-6 and TRBJ2-4): GAGVSQSPRYKVTKRGQDVALRCDPISGHVSLYWYRQALGQGPEFLTYFNYEAQQDKSGLPNDRFSAERPEGSISTLTIQRTEQRDSAMYRCASSSAAAGTANLAKNIQYFGAGTRLSVL.

This chain joins TRBV7-9 and TRBJ1-4, with 9 bases identical to TRBD1. From germline, CDR1 is SEHNR and CDR2 FQNEAQ (reference sequence). The CDR3 sequence is 17 residues long. J was trimmed by 7 bases and V by 5 bases; bases with no gene match: 14. CDR3 sequence reads: CASSITGTGYGREKLFF. Written as DNA, the CDR3 is TGTGCCAGCAGCATTACCGGGACAGGGTACGGTCGTGAAAAACTGTTTTTT. The full variable domain, completed using reference TRBV7-9 and TRBJ1-4, is DTGVSQNPRHKITKRGQNVTFRCDPISEHNRLYWYRQTLGQGPEFLTYFQNEAQLEKSRLLSDRFSAERPKGSFSTLEIQRTEQGDSAMYLCASSITGTGYGREKLFFGSGTQLSVL.

This chain uses TRBV6-5 with TRBJ2-3; unclear D gene. The germline V gene encodes CDR1 MNHEY and CDR2 SVGAGI. The V gene lost 3 bases and the J gene lost 4 bases, with 2 bases spanning the gap. This CDR3 has 11 residues. In DNA, the CDR3 is TGTGCCAGCAGTTATTCAGATACGCAGTATTTT. Its translation: CASSYSDTQYF.

The J gene is TRBJ2-5, the V gene TRBV11-3; D possibly corresponds to TRBD1 (5 bases). This CDR3 has 16 residues. V was shortened by 1 base and J by 1 base, with 13 bases between the two germline ends. Germline CDR1 and CDR2: SGHNT and YENEEA. The CDR3 nucleotides read TGTGCCAGCAGCTTAGGCCGACAGCCCACCCAAGAGACCCAGTACTTC. This sequence encodes CASSLGRQPTQETQYF.

The genes are TRBV11-3 and TRBJ2-6; 8 positions match TRBD1. The germline CDR1 and CDR2 sequences are SGHNT and YENEEA. CDR3 length equals 17 residues. V lost 4 bases and J lost 0; bases outside the gene matches: 5. DNA for the CDR3: TGTGCCAGCAGCTACGGACAGGGAAGCTCTGGGGCCAACGTCCTGACTTTC. Translation gives CASSYGQGSSGANVLTF.

The chain couples TRBV19 to TRBJ2-1; D unclear. The CDR3 has 14 residues. Germline CDR1 is LNHDA and CDR2 is SQIVND (reference sequence). V was clipped by 6 bases and J by 2 bases, with 11 bases between them. CDR3 nucleotide sequence: TGTGCCAGTAGATTGCAGGACCCCTACAATGAGCAGTTCTTC. This encodes CASRLQDPYNEQFF.

This clone counts as medium-sized. The V call is TRBV10-1, the J call TRBJ1-1, with D possibly matching TRBD1 (5 bases). Trimming removed 4 bases from V and 5 bases from J, with 8 bases in between. This CDR3 region has 12 residues. CDR1 WNHNN and CDR2 SYGVQD come from the germline V gene (reference sequence). The CDR3 DNA is TGCGCCAGCAGTGGTGGGGGAACTGAAGCTTTCTTT. It specifies CASSGGGTEAFF.

The chain carries TRBV6-4 and TRBJ2-1; the D gene is possibly TRBD2 (7 bases). CDR1 and CDR2 (germline): MRHNA, SNTAGT. V shed 8 bases and J shed 0 bases, with 17 bases lying between them. The CDR3 is 16 amino acids. The CDR3 reads CASPSGGGSSYNEQFF. Written as DNA, the CDR3 is TGTGCCAGCCCTTCGGGGGGCGGGAGCTCCTACAATGAGCAGTTCTTC.

The V gene is TRBV6-1, the J gene TRBJ1-5; no clear D gene. The germline V gene encodes CDR1 MNHNS and CDR2 SASEGT. Trimming removed 4 bases from V and 4 bases from J, with 8 bases in between. This CDR3 has 13 residues. This chain's CDR3 is CASSGGWNQPQHF. DNA of the CDR3: TGTGCCAGCAGTGGTGGTTGGAATCAGCCCCAGCATTTT.

This clone counts as medium-sized. The V call is TRBV18, the J call TRBJ2-7; 11 bases match TRBD1. The trim removed 2 bases at V and 0 bases at J, leaving 0 bases unmatched. This CDR3 is built from 15 residues. CDR1 and CDR2 (germline): KGHSH, LQKENI. The CDR3 nucleotides are TGTGCCAGCTCACCAGGACAGGGGGCCTCCTACGAGCAGTACTTC. Protein product: CASSPGQGASYEQYF.

V is TRBV14 and J is TRBJ2-2; D perhaps matches TRBD1 (5 bases). The CDR3 totals 14 residues. Germline V gene sequence: CDR1 SGHDN, CDR2 FVKESK. V was clipped by 4 bases and J by 1 base, with 7 bases between them. CDR3 DNA: TGTGCCAGCAGCCTAGGACAGAACACCGGGGAGCTGTTTTTT. It translates to CASSLGQNTGELFF.